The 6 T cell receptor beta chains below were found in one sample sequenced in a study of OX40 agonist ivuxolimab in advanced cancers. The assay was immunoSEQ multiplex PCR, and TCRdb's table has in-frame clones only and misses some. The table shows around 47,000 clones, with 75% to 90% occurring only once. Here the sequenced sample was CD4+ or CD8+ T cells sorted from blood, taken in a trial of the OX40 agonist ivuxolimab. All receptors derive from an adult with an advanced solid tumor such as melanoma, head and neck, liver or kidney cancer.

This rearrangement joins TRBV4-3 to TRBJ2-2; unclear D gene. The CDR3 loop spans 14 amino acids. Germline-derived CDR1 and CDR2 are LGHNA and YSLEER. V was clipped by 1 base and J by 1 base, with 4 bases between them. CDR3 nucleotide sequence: TGCGCCAGCAGCCAAGGGCAGAACACCGGGGAGCTGTTTTTT. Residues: CASSQGQNTGELFF.

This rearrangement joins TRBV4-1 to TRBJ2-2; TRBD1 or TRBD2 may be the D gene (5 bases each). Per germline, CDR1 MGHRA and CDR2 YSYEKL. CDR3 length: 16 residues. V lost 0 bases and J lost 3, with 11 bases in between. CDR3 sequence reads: CASSQDVGPDTGELFF. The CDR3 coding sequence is TGCGCCAGCAGCCAAGACGTGGGACCCGACACCGGGGAGCTGTTTTTT.

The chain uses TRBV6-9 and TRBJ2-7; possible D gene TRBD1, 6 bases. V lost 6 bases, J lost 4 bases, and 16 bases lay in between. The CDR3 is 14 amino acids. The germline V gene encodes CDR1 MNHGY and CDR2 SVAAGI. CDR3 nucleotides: TGTGCCAGCAGCTCTCAGGGGCACTTTTACGAGCAGTACTTC. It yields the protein CASSSQGHFYEQYF.

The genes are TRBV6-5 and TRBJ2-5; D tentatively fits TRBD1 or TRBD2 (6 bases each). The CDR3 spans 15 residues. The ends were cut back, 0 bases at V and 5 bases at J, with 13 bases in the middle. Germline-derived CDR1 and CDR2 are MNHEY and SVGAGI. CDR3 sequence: CASSYSYRGEETQYF. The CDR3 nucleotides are TGTGCCAGCAGTTACTCTTATAGGGGGGAGGAGACCCAGTACTTC.

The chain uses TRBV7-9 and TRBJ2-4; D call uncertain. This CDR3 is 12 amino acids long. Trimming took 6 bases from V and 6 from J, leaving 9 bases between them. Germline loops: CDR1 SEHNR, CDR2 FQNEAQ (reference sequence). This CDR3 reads CASSSDPNIQYF. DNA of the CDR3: TGTGCCAGCAGTTCTGACCCAAACATTCAGTACTTC.

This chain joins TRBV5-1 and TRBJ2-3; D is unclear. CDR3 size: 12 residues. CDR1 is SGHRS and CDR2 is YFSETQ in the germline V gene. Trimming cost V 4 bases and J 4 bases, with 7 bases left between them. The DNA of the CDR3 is TGCGCCAGCAGCAGAGCGTCAGATACGCAGTATTTT. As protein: CASSRASDTQYF.